This TCR beta chain was identified during a study of blood T cell repertoires in COVID-19. Study information: Acute and convalescent COVID-19 specimens originated in the United States, Italy and Spain. The cDNA or gDNA used as material had been derived from T cells, B-cell-depleted T cells, or PBMCs.

The germline CDR1 and CDR2 sequences are SGHRS and YFSETQ. The CDR3 is 14 amino acids. V lost 0 bases and J lost 7, with 8 bases in between. Authors' processing steps: Reference gene primers were amplified, and this amplification served to estimate nucleated cell counts. This table comes from immunoSEQ multiplex PCR, and its TCRdb copy is limited to in-frame clones, with some not included. V and J calls and clone size are copied from that table; D and trimming were computed from the DNA. The table lists more than 250,000 clones, approximately 90% of them singletons. Either two negative PCRs, clearance, or symptom resolution qualified Cohort 3 donors as recovered.

The chain is built from TRBV5-1 and TRBJ1-6; no firm D call. The receptor was derived from a woman in her 30s who had recovered from COVID-19. Sequencing was carried out using PBMCs or T cells enriched from blood (not recorded which). For the CDR3, the DNA is TGCGCCAGCAGCTTGGTACAATCAAATTCACCCCTCCACTTT. This translates into CASSLVQSNSPLHF.